Shown below are 5 T cell receptor beta chains from a single sample sequenced in a study of OX40 agonist ivuxolimab in advanced cancers. Sequenced by immunoSEQ multiplex PCR; TCRdb stores in-frame clones only, minus some. Among 35,000 to 55,000 clones, more than 70% were seen once, and the ten largest hold approximately 6.8%. The sequences come from CD4+ or CD8+ T cells sorted from blood, collected in a trial of the OX40 agonist ivuxolimab. These receptors were collected from an adult with an advanced solid tumor such as melanoma, head and neck, liver or kidney cancer.

The V and J genes are TRBV14 and TRBJ1-6; maybe TRBD1 (5 bases). Trimming stripped 1 base from V and 10 bases from J, with 8 bases between. The length of the CDR3 is 13 residues. CDR1 and CDR2 (germline): SGHDN, FVKESK. CDR3 in amino acids: CASSQARGSPLHF. CDR3 nucleotide sequence: TGTGCCAGCAGCCAAGCGCGGGGGTCACCCCTCCACTTT.

The chain couples TRBV2 to TRBJ1-2; TRBD1 agrees at 7 bases. CDR3 length: 14 amino acids. The germline V gene encodes CDR1 SNHLY and CDR2 FYNNEI. Trimming removed 7 bases from V and 2 bases from J; junction bases left unmatched: 7. The CDR3 DNA follows: TGTGCCAGCACTCAAGGGGGCGGGAACTATGGCTACACCTTC. Protein sequence: CASTQGGGNYGYTF.

The chain is built from TRBV4-1 and TRBJ2-6, with no clear D. V was cut by 5 bases and J by 2 bases, with 10 bases left in between. CDR3 size: 15 residues. The germline gives CDR1 MGHRA, CDR2 YSYEKL. The CDR3 DNA sequence: TGCGCCAGCAGCAACCCCCCAGCTGGGGCCAACGTCCTGACTTTC. The encoded protein is CASSNPPAGANVLTF.

J is TRBJ1-1 and V is TRBV7-9; TRBD1 agrees at 7 bases. CDR1 SEHNR and CDR2 FQNEAQ come from the germline V gene (reference sequence). The CDR3 runs 15 residues. J gave up 4 bases and V 4 bases, and 9 bases lay outside the gene matches. The CDR3 loop reads CASSSAGSGGTEAFF. CDR3 nucleotide sequence: TGTGCCAGCAGCTCGGCGGGCTCAGGGGGCACTGAAGCTTTCTTT.

This clone was seen a few times. The rearrangement uses TRBV6-5 and TRBJ1-2; 9 positions agree with TRBD1. Germline loops: CDR1 MNHEY, CDR2 SVGAGI. The CDR3 extends over 16 amino acids. Germline trimming cut 2 bases from V and 2 bases from J; bases unmatched to any gene: 6. CDR3 sequence (DNA): TGTGCCAGCAGTTACCACACCGGGACAGGGAACTATGGCTACACCTTC. This codes for CASSYHTGTGNYGYTF.